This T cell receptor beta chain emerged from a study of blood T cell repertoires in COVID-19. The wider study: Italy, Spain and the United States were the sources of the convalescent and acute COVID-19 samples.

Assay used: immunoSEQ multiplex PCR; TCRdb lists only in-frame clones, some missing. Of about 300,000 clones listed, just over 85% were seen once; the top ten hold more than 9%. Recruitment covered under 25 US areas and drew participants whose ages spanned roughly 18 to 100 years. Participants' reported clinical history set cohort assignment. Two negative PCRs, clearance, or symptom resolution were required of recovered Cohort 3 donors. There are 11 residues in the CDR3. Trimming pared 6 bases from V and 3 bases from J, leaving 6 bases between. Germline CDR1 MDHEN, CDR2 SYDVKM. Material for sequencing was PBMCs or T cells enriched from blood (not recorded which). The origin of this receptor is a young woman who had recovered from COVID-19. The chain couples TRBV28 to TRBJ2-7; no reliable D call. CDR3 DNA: TGTGCCAGCAGATCCTACTACGAGCAGTACTTC. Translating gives CASRSYYEQYF.